This T cell receptor beta chain comes out of a study of blood T cell repertoires in COVID-19. Study information: Collection of acute and convalescent COVID-19 samples took place in the United States, Italy and Spain. PBMCs, B-cell-depleted T cells, or T cells provided the cDNA or gDNA that made up the material.

Seattle patients were enrolled during active infection and followed longitudinally. Germline CDR1 is SGHVS and CDR2 is FNYEAQ. The CDR3 is 14 amino acids. The J segment lost 7 bases and the V segment lost 1 base, leaving 5 bases of the junction unmatched. The assay was immunoSEQ multiplex PCR, and TCRdb's table has in-frame clones only and misses some. This repertoire shows roughly 440,000 clones, more than 70% found once; its top ten account for around an eighth. The chain combines TRBV7-6 with TRBJ2-3; TRBD2 matches at 7 bases. This sequence was found in a woman aged 50 to 60 with COVID-19, enrolled during active disease. Sequenced material: peripheral blood. The CDR3 DNA is TGTGCCAGCAGCTTAGAGGGACTACCTAATACGCAGTATTTT. Translated, it gives CASSLEGLPNTQYF.